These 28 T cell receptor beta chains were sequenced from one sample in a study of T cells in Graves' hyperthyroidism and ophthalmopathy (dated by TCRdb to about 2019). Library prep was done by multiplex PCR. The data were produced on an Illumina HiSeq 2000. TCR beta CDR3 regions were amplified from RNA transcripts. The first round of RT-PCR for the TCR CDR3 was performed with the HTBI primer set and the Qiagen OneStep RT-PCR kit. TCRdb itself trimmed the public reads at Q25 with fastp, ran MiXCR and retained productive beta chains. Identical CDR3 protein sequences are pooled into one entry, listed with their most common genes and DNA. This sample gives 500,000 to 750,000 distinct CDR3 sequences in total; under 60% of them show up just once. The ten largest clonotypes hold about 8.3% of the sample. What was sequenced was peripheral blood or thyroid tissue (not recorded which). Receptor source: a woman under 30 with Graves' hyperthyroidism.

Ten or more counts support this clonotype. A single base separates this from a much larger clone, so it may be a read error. The CDR3 loop is CASRGVGANVLTF. DNA for the CDR3: TGTGCCAGCAGGGGGGTTGGGGCCAACGTCCTGACTTTC. V and J are TRBV5-6 and TRBJ2-6, with D perhaps matching TRBD1 or TRBD2 (5 bases each). V shed 5 bases and J shed 3 bases, with 6 bases lying between them. The germline V gene encodes CDR1 SGHDT and CDR2 YYEEEE. CDR3 length equals 13 residues.

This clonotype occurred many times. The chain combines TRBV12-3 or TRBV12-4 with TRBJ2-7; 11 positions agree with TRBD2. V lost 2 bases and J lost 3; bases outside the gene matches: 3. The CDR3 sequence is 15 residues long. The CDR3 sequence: CASSLRLAGGYEQYF. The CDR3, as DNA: TGTGCCAGCAGTTTAAGGCTAGCGGGGGGCTACGAGCAGTACTTC.

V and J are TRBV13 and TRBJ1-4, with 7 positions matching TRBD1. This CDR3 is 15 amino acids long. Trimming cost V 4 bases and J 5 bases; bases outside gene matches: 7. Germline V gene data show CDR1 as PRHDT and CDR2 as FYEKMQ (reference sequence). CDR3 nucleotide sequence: TGTGCCAGCAGCTATCAACAGGGGAGGAATGAAAAACTGTTTTTT. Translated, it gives CASSYQQGRNEKLFF.

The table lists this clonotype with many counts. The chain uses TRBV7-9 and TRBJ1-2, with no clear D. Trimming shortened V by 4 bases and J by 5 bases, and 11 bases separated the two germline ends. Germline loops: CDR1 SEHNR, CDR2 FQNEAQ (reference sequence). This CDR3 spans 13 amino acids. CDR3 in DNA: TGTGCCAGCAGCTCAAGCCTGTTGTATGGCTACACCTTC. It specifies CASSSSLLYGYTF.

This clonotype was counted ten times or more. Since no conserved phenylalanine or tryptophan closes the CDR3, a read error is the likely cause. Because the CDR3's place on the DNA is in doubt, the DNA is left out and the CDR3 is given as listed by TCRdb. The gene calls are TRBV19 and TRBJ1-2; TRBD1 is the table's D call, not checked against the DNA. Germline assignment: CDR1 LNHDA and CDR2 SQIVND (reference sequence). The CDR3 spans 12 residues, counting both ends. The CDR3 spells CASSIEGHKPLL.

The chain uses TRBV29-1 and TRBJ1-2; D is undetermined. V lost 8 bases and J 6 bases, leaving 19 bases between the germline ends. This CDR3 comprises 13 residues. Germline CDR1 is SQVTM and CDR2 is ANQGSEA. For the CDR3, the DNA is TGCAGCTTAGGATTCCGGGATTCTCATGGCTACACCTTC. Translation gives CSLGFRDSHGYTF.

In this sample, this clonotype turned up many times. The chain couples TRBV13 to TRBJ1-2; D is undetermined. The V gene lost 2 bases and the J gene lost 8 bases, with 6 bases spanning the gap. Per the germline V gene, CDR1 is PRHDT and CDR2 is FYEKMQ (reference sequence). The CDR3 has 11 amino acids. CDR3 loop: CASSLRAGYTF. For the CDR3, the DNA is TGTGCCAGCAGCTTAAGGGCGGGCTACACCTTC.

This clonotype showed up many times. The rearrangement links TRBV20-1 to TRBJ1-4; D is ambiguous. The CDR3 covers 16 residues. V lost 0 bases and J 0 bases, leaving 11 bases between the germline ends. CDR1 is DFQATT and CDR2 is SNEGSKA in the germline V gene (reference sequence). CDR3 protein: CSARDSRDATNEKLFF. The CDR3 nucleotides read TGCAGTGCTAGAGATAGCAGAGACGCAACTAATGAAAAACTGTTTTTT.

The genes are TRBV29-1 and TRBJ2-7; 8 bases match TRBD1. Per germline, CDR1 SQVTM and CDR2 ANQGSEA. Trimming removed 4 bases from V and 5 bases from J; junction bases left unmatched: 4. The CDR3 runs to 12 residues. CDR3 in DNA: TGCAGCGTTGTGGACAGGGCGGACGAGCAGTACTTC. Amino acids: CSVVDRADEQYF.

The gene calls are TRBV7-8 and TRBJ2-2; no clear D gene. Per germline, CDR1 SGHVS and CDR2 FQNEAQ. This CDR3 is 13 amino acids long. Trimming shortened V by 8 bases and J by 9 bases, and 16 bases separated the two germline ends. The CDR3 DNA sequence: TGTGCCAGCGCGGCCCGATCTCCGCGGGAGCTGTTTTTT. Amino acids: CASAARSPRELFF.

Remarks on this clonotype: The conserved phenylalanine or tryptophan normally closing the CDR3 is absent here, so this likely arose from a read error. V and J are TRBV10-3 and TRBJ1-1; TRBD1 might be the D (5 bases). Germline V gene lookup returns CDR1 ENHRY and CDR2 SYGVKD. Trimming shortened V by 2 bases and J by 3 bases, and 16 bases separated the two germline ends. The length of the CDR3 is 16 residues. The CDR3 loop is CAISEDPWGRDTEAFL. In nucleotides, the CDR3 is TGTGCCATCAGTGAGGACCCTTGGGGGAGGGACACTGAAGCTTTCCTT.

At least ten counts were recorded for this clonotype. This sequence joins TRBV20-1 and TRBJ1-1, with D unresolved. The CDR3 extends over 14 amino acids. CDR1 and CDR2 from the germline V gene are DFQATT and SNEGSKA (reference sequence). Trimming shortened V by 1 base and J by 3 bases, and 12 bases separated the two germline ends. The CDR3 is CSARGDPVDTEAFF. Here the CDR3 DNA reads TGCAGTGCTAGAGGTGACCCCGTGGACACTGAAGCTTTCTTT.

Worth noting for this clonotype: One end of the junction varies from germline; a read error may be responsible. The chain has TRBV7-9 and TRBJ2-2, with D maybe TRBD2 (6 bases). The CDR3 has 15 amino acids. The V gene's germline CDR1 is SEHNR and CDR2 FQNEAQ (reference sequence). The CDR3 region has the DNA TGTGCCAGCAGCTTAGCGTGGGGGACCACCGGGGGGCTGTTTTTT. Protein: CASSLAWGTTGGLFF.

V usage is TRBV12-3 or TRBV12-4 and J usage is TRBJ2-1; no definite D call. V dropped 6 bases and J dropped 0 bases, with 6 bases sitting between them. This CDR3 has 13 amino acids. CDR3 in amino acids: CASRVSSYNEQFF. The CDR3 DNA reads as TGTGCCAGCAGGGTAAGCTCCTACAATGAGCAGTTCTTC.

CDR3 sequence reads: CSVVSGRETQYF. The CDR3 nucleotides are TGCAGCGTTGTCTCGGGTCGGGAGACCCAGTACTTC. The V gene is TRBV29-1, the J gene TRBJ2-5; D not resolved. The CDR3 length is 12 residues. Trimming left V 4 bases short and J 5 bases short, with 11 bases between. Germline V gene lookup returns CDR1 SQVTM and CDR2 ANQGSEA.

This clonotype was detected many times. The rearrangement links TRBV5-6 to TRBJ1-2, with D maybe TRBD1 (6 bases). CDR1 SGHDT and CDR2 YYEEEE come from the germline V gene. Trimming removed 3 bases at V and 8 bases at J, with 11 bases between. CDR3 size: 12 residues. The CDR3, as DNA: TGTGCCAGCAGCTCGGGACAAAACGGCTACACCTTC. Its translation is CASSSGQNGYTF.

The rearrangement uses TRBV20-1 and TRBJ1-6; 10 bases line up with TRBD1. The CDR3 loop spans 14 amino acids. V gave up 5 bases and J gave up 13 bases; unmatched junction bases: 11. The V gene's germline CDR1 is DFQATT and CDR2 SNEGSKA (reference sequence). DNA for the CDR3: TGCAGTGCTGCACCCCGGGACAGGGGTTGGCCCCTCCACTTT. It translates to CSAAPRDRGWPLHF.

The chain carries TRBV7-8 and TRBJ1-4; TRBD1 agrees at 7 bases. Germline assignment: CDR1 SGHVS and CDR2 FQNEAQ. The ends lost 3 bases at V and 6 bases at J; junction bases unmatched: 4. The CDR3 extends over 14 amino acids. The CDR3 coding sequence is TGTGCCAGCAGCTTGTCCGGGACAGATGAAAAACTGTTTTTT. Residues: CASSLSGTDEKLFF.

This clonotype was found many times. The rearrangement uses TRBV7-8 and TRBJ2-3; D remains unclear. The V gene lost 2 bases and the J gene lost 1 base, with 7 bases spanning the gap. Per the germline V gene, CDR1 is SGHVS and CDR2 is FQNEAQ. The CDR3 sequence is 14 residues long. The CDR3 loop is CASSLSVGTDTQYF. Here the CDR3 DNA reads TGTGCCAGCAGCTTATCGGTCGGCACAGATACGCAGTATTTT.

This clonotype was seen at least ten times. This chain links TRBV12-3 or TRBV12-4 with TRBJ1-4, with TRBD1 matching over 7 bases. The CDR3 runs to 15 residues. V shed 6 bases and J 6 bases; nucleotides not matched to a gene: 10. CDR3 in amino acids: CASSAPTGFDEKLFF. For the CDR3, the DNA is TGTGCCAGCAGCGCACCGACAGGGTTTGATGAAAAACTGTTTTTT.

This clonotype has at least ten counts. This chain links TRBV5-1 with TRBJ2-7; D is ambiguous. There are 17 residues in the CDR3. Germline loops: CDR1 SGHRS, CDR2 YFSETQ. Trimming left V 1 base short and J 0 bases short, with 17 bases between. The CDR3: CASSLRGDDPSSYEQYF. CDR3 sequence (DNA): TGCGCCAGCAGCTTGAGAGGTGATGATCCCAGCTCCTACGAGCAGTACTTC.

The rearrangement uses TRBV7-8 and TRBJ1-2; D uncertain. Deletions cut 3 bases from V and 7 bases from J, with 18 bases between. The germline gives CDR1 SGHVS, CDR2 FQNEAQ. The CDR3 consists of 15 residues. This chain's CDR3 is CASSFSRRVYFGYTF. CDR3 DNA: TGTGCCAGCAGCTTTAGCCGGCGAGTTTATTTTGGCTACACCTTC.

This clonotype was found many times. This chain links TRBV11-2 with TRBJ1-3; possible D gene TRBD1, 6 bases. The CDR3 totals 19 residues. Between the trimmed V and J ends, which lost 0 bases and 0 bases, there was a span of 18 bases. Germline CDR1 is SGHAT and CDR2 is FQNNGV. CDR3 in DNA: TGTGCCAGCAGCTTAGATGGGGACCCGACAGGACCCTCTGGAAACACCATATATTTT. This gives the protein CASSLDGDPTGPSGNTIYF. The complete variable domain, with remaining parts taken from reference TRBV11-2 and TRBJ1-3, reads EAGVAQSPRYKIIEKRQSVAFWCNPISGHATLYWYQQILGQGPKLLIQFQNNGVVDDSQLPKDRFSAERLKGVDSTLKIQPAKLEDSAVYLCASSLDGDPTGPSGNTIYFGEGSWLTVV.

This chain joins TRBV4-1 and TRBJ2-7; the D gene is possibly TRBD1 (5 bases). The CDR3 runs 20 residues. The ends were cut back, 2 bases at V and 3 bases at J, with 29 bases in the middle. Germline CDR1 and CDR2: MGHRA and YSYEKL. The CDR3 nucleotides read TGCGCCAGCAGCCAACCTCTCTTACCCTTCAGGGCGGCATTCTACTACGAGCAGTACTTC. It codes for CASSQPLLPFRAAFYYEQYF.

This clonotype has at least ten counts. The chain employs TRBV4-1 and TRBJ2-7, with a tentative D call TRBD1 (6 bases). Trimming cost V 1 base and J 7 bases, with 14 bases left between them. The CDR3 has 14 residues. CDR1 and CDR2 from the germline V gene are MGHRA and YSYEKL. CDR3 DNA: TGCGCCAGCAGCCAAGTCACAGGGTTGGGGGAGCAGTACTTC. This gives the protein CASSQVTGLGEQYF.

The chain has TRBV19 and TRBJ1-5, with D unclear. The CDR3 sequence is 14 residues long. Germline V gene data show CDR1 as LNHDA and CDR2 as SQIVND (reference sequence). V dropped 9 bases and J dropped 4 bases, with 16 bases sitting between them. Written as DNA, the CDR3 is TGTGCCAGCCCACCATCCAATTCGAATCAGCCCCAGCATTTT. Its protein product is CASPPSNSNQPQHF.

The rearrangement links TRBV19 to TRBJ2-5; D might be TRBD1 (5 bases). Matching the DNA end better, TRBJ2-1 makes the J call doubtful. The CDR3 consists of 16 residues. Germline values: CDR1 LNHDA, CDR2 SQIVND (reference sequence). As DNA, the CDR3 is TGTGCCAGTAGTATCTCCGGTAGGGGAATTAGCAATGAGCAGTTCTTC. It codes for CASSISGRGISNEQFF.

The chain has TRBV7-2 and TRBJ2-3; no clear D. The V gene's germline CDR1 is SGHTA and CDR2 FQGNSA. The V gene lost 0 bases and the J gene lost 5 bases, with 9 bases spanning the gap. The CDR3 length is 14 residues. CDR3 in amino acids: CASSLAGWGDTQYF. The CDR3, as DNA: TGTGCCAGCAGCTTAGCGGGATGGGGAGATACGCAGTATTTT. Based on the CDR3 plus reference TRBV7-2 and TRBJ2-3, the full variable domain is GAGVSQSPSNKVTEKGKDVELRCDPISGHTALYWYRQSLGQGLEFLIYFQGNSAPDKSGLPSDRFSAERTGGSVSTLTIQRTQQEDSAVYLCASSLAGWGDTQYFGPGTRLTVL.